A single sample gave rise to the 20 T cell receptor beta chains below, sequenced in a study of control samples from healthy donors and cancer patients. TCRdb's copy holds only in-frame clones and misses some; the assay was immunoSEQ multiplex PCR. The data contain 150,000 to 200,000 clones, 88% of them singletons. The sequenced sample was blood. All receptors derive from a man aged 18 to 29 in good health.

The CDR3 DNA follows: TGCAGCGCCCGGGTCCAGGGAGGGGGTCGATCCGCGGGGACCGGGGAGCTGTTTTTT. Protein: CSARVQGGGRSAGTGELFF. V gene TRBV29-1 combines with J gene TRBJ2-2; a possible D gene is TRBD2 (7 bases). V was pared by 7 bases and J by 5 bases, with 32 bases between. The germline gives CDR1 SQVTM, CDR2 ANQGSEA. CDR3 length equals 19 residues.

For this clone: Other DNA variants within this sample encode the same CDR3. CDR3 protein: CAWSVLPNTEAFF. Here the CDR3 DNA reads TGTGCCTGGAGTGTACTCCCAAACACTGAAGCTTTCTTT. The gene calls are TRBV30 and TRBJ1-1; D gene ambiguous. Between the trimmed V and J ends, which lost 0 bases and 2 bases, there was a span of 7 bases. Germline CDR1 and CDR2: GTSNPN and SVGIG (reference sequence). This CDR3 contains 13 residues.

CDR3 bases: TGCAGCGTTTCCCGGGCGGGGGGTACAGATACGCAGTATTTT. It codes for CSVSRAGGTDTQYF. The chain joins TRBV29-1 to TRBJ2-3, with 8 bases aligning to TRBD2. The trim removed 5 bases at V and 3 bases at J, leaving 7 bases unmatched. This CDR3 contains 14 residues. In germline, CDR1 is SQVTM, CDR2 ANQGSEA.

This clone was counted once. This chain joins TRBV18 and TRBJ2-3; 14 nucleotides align to TRBD2. Germline V gives CDR1 KGHSH, CDR2 LQKENI. Losses at the gene ends were 1 base for V and 6 bases for J; bases not matched to a gene: 15. The CDR3 loop spans 20 amino acids. Here the CDR3 reads CASSPLSPTSGGAGRDTQYF. CDR3 bases: TGTGCCAGCTCACCACTATCTCCGACTAGCGGGGGGGCTGGCAGGGATACGCAGTATTTT.

The chain joins TRBV6-2 or TRBV6-3 to TRBJ2-3, with D unresolved. From germline, CDR1 is MNHEY and CDR2 SVGEGT. With 4 bases removed from V and 4 bases from J, the gap between germline ends came to 9 bases. The length of the CDR3 is 13 residues. The CDR3 region has the DNA TGTGCCAGCAGTTTTGGGCTTCCAGATACGCAGTATTTT. Encoded protein: CASSFGLPDTQYF.

The V call is TRBV21-1, the J call TRBJ2-6; no DNA check was done on the table's D call, TRBD1. TRBV21-1 is given as a pseudogene. The CDR3 extends over 19 amino acids. DNA for the CDR3: TGTGCCAGCAGCAAAGCGCGATGGGACAGGCGCTCTGGGGCCAACGTCCTGACTTTC. Protein product: CASSKARWDRRSGANVLTF.

V is TRBV6-5 and J is TRBJ2-3; TRBD1 aligns across 11 bases. Germline CDR1 is MNHEY and CDR2 is SVGAGI. Losses at the gene ends were 5 bases for V and 5 bases for J; bases not matched to a gene: 6. The CDR3 totals 15 residues. The CDR3 nucleotides read TGTGCCAGCAGTACTAGGGACAGGGGGAGAGATACGCAGTATTTT. This codes for CASSTRDRGRDTQYF.

Here the CDR3 DNA reads TGTGCCAGCTCAGAGGGACAGCTTGAAGCTTTCTTT. Translating it yields CASSEGQLEAFF. This chain connects TRBV25-1 to TRBJ1-1; the match to TRBD1 covers 7 bases. CDR1 MGHDK and CDR2 SYGVNS come from the germline V gene. This CDR3 comprises 12 residues. The V gene end was trimmed by 8 bases and the J gene end by 7 bases; junction bases not matched to a gene: 7.

There are a few counts of this clone. The chain is built from TRBV3-1 (or the pseudogene TRBV3-2) and TRBJ2-7; TRBD2 agrees at 9 bases. Germline-derived CDR1 and CDR2 are LGHDT and YNNKEL (reference sequence). The CDR3 extends over 15 amino acids. V lost 3 bases and J lost 0; bases outside the gene matches: 3. The CDR3 DNA follows: TGTGCCAGCAGCCAGCAGCGGGGGGCCTCCTACGAGCAGTACTTC. Protein product: CASSQQRGASYEQYF.

Only one count was recorded for this clone. The chain carries TRBV30 and TRBJ1-2, with D possibly TRBD1 on 6 matching bases. Germline loops: CDR1 GTSNPN, CDR2 SVGIG (reference sequence). The CDR3 is made up of 11 amino acids. Between the trimmed V and J ends, which lost 2 bases and 6 bases, there was a span of 7 bases. DNA for the CDR3: TGTGCCTGGAGTAGGGGGAATGGCTACACCTTC. It is translated as CAWSRGNGYTF.

V usage is TRBV30 and J usage is TRBJ1-5; 8 bases map to TRBD1. This CDR3 contains 11 residues. V lost 3 bases, J lost 13 bases, and 5 bases stayed unmatched. Germline V gives CDR1 GTSNPN, CDR2 SVGIG (reference sequence). The CDR3 here is CAWSQDREQHF. The CDR3 DNA reads as TGTGCCTGGAGCCAGGACAGGGAACAGCATTTT.

The chain employs TRBV7-2 and TRBJ2-1; 7 nucleotides align to TRBD1. Germline V CDR1 and CDR2: SGHTA, FQGNSA. The CDR3 totals 15 residues. The ends lost 2 bases at V and 5 bases at J; junction bases unmatched: 6. CDR3 amino acids: CASSLRGGTDNEQFF. The CDR3 nucleotides read TGTGCCAGCAGCTTAAGGGGTGGGACAGACAATGAGCAGTTCTTC.

The chain couples TRBV30 to TRBJ2-7; possible D gene TRBD1, 5 bases. V was clipped by 7 bases and J by 0 bases, with 10 bases between them. CDR1 and CDR2 (germline): GTSNPN, SVGIG (reference sequence). This CDR3 region has 12 residues. CDR3 DNA sequence: TGTGCCTACAAGGGGCCCTCCTACGAGCAGTACTTC. This translates into CAYKGPSYEQYF.

The chain carries TRBV5-6 and TRBJ2-2; D may be TRBD2 (5 bases). The V gene lost 3 bases and the J gene lost 6 bases, with 12 bases spanning the gap. Germline V CDR1 and CDR2: SGHDT, YYEEEE. This CDR3 comprises 14 residues. The CDR3 here is CASSWGVGAGELFF. The CDR3 bases are TGTGCCAGCAGCTGGGGAGTCGGGGCCGGGGAGCTGTTTTTT.

The chain is built from TRBV4-2 and TRBJ1-4; 11 nucleotides align to TRBD1. Looked up from germline, CDR1 is LGHNA and CDR2 is YNFKEQ. CDR3 length: 17 residues. After removal of 5 bases from V and 0 bases from J, the junction contained 5 bases not matched to a gene. The CDR3 DNA sequence: TGTGCCAGCAGCGTGGGGACAGGGGGGACAACTAATGAAAAACTGTTTTTT. Translating it yields CASSVGTGGTTNEKLFF.

This clone appeared once. The rearrangement joins TRBV4-1 to TRBJ2-1; no clear D. Trimming stripped 1 base from V and 9 bases from J, with 19 bases between. There are 16 residues in the CDR3. Germline loops: CDR1 MGHRA, CDR2 YSYEKL. This CDR3 reads CASSQGRPTVPGEQFF. The CDR3 DNA is TGCGCCAGCAGCCAAGGTCGGCCGACCGTTCCCGGTGAGCAGTTCTTC.

The chain employs TRBV10-3 and TRBJ2-3; 13 bases are a match to TRBD2. There are 16 residues in the CDR3. V was clipped by 10 bases and J by 1 base; unmatched bases: 8. Germline lookup yields CDR1 ENHRY and CDR2 SYGVKD. CDR3 protein: CASAGTSGVGTDTQYF. CDR3 sequence (DNA): TGTGCCAGCGCCGGGACTAGCGGGGTCGGCACAGATACGCAGTATTTT.

This clone has only one observation. The chain uses TRBV6-6 and TRBJ2-3; D is perhaps TRBD1 (6 bases). The CDR3 is 12 amino acids. Trimming pared 5 bases from V and 5 bases from J, leaving 8 bases between. Germline V gene sequence: CDR1 MNHNY, CDR2 SVGAGI (reference sequence). DNA of the CDR3: TGTGCCAGCAGTCCAGGGGTAGATACGCAGTATTTT. Protein: CASSPGVDTQYF.

The rearrangement joins TRBV6-2 or TRBV6-3 to TRBJ2-7, with a possible D match to TRBD2 (6 bases). CDR1 is MNHEY, CDR2 SVGEGT, per germline. V shed 2 bases and J shed 7 bases, with 6 bases lying between them. The CDR3 runs to 11 residues. CDR3 region: CASSYREEQYF. The CDR3 nucleotides read TGTGCCAGCAGTTACCGGGAGGAGCAGTACTTC.

This chain joins TRBV3-1 (or the pseudogene TRBV3-2) and TRBJ2-1, with 9 nucleotides matching TRBD1. This CDR3 has 15 residues. Trimming cost V 8 bases and J 7 bases; bases outside gene matches: 12. The germline gives CDR1 LGHDT, CDR2 YNNKEL (reference sequence). The CDR3 nucleotides read TGTGCCAGCGTCGACTCGGGACAGGGATATAATGAGCAGTTCTTC. As protein: CASVDSGQGYNEQFF.